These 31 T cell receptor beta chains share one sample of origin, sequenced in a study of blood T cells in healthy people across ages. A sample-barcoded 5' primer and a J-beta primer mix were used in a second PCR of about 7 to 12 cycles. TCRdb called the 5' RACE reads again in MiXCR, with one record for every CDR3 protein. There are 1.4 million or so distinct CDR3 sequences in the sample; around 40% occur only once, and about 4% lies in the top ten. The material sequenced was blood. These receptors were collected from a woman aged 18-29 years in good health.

The CDR3 bases are TGTGCCAGCAACGCGGGCGGACAGGGGGCTCGGGAGCAGTACTTC. It specifies CASNAGGQGAREQYF. The V and J genes are TRBV9 and TRBJ2-7; 11 bases are a match to TRBD1. This CDR3 contains 15 residues. CDR1 and CDR2 (germline): SGDLS, YYNGEE. V gave up 6 bases and J gave up 7 bases; unmatched junction bases: 12. The full variable domain, rest sourced from reference TRBV9 and TRBJ2-7, is DSGVTQTPKHLITATGQRVTLRCSPRSGDLSVYWYQQSLDQGLQFLIQYYNGEERAKGNILERFSAQQFPDLHSELNLSSLELGDSALYFCASNAGGQGAREQYFGPGTRLTVT.

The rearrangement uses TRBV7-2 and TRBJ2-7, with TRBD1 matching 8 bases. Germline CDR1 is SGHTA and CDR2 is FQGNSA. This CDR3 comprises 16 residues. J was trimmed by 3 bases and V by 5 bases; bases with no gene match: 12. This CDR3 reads CASSPRTGPLDYEQYF. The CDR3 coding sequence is TGTGCCAGCAGCCCTAGGACAGGGCCCCTTGACTACGAGCAGTACTTC.

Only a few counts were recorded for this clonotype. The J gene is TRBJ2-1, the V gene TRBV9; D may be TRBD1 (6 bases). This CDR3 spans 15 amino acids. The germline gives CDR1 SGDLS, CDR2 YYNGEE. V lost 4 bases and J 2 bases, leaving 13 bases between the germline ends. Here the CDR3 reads CASSSIGTPYNEQFF. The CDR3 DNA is TGTGCCAGCAGCTCCATCGGGACACCCTACAATGAGCAGTTCTTC.

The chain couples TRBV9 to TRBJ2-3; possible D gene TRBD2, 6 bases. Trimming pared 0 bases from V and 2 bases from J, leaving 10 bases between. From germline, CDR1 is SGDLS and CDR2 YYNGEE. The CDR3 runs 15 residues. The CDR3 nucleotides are TGTGCCAGCAGCGTAGGGACTATCGTCACAGATACGCAGTATTTT. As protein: CASSVGTIVTDTQYF.

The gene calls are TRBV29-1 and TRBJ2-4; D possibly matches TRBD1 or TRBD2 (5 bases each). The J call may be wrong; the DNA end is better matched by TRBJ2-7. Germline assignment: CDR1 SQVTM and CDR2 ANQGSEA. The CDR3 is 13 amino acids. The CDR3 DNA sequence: TGCAGCGTGCAGGGTAGAGGGTACTACGAGCAGTACTTC. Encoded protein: CSVQGRGYYEQYF.

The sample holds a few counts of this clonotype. The CDR3 region is CSANTEENTIYF. The CDR3 DNA follows: TGCAGTGCCAACACAGAGGAAAACACCATATATTTT. V is TRBV20-1 and J is TRBJ1-3, with unresolved D. Germline V gene sequence: CDR1 DFQATT, CDR2 SNEGSKA (reference sequence). V lost 6 bases and J 6 bases, leaving 12 bases between the germline ends. The length of the CDR3 is 12 residues.

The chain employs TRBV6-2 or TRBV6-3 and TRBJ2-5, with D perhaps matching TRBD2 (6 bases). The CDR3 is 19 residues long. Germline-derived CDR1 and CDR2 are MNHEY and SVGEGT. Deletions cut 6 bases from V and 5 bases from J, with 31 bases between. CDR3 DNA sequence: TGTGCCAGCAGCCCTTACCAATCGCCAGGGACTCATTATTCGGAGACCCAGTACTTC. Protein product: CASSPYQSPGTHYSETQYF.

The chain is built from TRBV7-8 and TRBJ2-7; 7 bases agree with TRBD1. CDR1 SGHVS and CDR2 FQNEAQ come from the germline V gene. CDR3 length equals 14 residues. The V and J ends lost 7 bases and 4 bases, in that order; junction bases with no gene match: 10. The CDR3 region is CASTEGATVYEQYF. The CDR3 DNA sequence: TGTGCCAGCACCGAGGGGGCCACGGTATACGAGCAGTACTTC.

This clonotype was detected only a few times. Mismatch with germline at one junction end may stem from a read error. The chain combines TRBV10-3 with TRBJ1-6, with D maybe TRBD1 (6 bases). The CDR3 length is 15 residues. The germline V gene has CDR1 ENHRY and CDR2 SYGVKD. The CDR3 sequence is CAISEAQGYNSPLHF. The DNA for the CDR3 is TGCGCCATCAGTGAAGCACAGGGCTATAATTCACCCCTCCACTTT.

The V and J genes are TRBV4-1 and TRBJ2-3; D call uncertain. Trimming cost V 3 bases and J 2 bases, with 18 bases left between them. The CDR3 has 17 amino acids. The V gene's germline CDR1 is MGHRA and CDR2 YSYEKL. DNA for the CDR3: TGCGCCAGCAGCCATGAGGCCCCGTCAATTACCACAGATACGCAGTATTTT. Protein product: CASSHEAPSITTDTQYF.

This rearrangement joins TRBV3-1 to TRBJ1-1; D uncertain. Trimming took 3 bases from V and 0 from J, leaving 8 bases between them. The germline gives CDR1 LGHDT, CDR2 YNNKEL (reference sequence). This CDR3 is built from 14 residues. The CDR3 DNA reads TGTGCCAGCAGCCATATGTCGCTGAACACTGAAGCTTTCTTT. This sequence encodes CASSHMSLNTEAFF.

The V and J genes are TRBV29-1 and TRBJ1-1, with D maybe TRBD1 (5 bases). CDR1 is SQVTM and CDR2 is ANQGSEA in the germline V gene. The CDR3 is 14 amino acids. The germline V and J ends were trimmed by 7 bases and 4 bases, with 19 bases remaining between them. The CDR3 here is CSAFPQAPGTEAFF. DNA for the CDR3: TGCAGCGCATTCCCACAGGCTCCGGGCACTGAAGCTTTCTTT.

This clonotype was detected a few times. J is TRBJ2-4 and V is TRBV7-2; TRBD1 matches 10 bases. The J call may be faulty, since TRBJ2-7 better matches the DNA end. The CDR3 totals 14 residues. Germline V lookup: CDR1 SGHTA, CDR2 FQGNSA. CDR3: CASSRDRGQYEQYF. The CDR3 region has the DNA TGTGCCAGCAGCCGTGACAGGGGGCAGTACGAGCAGTACTTC.

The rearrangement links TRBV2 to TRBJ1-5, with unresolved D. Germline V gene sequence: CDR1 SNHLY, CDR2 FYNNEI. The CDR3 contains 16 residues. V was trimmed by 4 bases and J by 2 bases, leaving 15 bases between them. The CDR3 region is CASSGGRWFGNQPQHF. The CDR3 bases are TGTGCCAGCAGTGGAGGAAGGTGGTTTGGCAATCAGCCCCAGCATTTT.

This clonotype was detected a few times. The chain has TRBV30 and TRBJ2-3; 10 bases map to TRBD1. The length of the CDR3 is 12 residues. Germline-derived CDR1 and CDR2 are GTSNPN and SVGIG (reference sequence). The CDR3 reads CAFDRGLDTQYF. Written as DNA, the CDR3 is TGTGCTTTCGACAGGGGGCTTGATACGCAGTATTTT.

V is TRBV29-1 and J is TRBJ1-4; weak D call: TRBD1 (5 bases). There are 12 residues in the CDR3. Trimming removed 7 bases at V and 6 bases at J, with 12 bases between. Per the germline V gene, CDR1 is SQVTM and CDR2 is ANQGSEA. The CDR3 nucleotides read TGCAGCGCCGGGACCGACTATGAAAAACTGTTTTTT. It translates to CSAGTDYEKLFF.

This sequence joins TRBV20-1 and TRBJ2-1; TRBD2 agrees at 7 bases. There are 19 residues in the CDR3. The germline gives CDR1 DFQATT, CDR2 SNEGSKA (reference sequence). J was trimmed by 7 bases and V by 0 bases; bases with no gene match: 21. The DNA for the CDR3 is TGCAGTGCTAGAGATCGGTGGAGAGGTGGGCGGGAGACTGGGAATGAGCAGTTCTTC. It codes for CSARDRWRGGRETGNEQFF.

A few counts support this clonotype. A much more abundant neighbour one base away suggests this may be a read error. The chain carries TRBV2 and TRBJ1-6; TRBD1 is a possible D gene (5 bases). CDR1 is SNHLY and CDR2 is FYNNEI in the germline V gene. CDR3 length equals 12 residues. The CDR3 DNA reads TGTGCCAGCATGGGGACGGGTACACCCCCCCACTTT. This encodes CASMGTGTPPHF. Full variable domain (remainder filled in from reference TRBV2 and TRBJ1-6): EPEVTQTPSHQVTQMGQEVILRCVPISNHLYFYWYRQILGQKVEFLVSFYNNEISEKSEIFDDQFSVERPDGSNFTLKIRSTKLEDSAMYFCASMGTGTPPHFGNGTRLTVT.

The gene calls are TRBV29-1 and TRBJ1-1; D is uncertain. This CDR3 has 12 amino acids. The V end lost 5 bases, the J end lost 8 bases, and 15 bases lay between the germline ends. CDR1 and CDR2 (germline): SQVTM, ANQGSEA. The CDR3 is CSVLAKTREAFF. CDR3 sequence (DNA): TGCAGCGTTCTGGCCAAAACAAGGGAAGCTTTCTTT.

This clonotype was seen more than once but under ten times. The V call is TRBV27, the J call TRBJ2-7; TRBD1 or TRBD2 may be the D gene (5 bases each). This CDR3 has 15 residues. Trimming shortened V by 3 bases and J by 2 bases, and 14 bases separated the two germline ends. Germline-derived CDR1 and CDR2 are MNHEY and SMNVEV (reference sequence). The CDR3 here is CASSFHRDPAYEQYF. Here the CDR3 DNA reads TGTGCCAGCAGTTTCCACCGGGACCCAGCCTACGAGCAGTACTTC.

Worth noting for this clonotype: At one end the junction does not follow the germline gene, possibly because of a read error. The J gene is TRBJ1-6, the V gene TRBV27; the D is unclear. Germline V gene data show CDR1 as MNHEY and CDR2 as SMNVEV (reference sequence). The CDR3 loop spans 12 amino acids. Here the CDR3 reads CASSPGGRPPHF. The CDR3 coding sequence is TGTGCCAGCAGCCCCGGAGGGAGGCCCCCCCACTTT.

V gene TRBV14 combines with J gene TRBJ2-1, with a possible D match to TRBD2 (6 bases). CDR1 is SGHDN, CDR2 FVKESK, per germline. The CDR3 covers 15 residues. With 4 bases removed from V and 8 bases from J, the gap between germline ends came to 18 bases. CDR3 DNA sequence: TGTGCCAGCAGCCGCGGGGCAAACTTCGGGCATGAGCAGTTCTTC. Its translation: CASSRGANFGHEQFF.

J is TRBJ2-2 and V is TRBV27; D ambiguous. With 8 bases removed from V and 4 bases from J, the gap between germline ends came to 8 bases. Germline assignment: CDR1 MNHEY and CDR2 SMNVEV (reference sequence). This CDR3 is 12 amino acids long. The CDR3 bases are TGTGCCAGCGGCTGGGGCACCGGGGAGCTGTTTTTT. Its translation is CASGWGTGELFF.

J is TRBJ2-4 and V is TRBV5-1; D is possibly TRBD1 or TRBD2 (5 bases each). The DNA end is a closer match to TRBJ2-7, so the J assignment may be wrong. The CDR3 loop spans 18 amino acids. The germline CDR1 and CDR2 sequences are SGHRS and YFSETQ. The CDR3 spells CASSFRLGTQQASYEQYF. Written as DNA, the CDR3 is TGCGCCAGCAGCTTCAGGCTTGGGACCCAGCAGGCCTCCTACGAGCAGTACTTC.

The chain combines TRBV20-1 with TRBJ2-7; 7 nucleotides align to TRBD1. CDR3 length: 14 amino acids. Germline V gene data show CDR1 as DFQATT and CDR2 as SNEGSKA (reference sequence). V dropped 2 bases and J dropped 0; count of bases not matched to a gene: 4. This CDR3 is CSARTGTVSYEQYF. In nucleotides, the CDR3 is TGCAGTGCTAGAACCGGGACAGTCTCCTACGAGCAGTACTTC.

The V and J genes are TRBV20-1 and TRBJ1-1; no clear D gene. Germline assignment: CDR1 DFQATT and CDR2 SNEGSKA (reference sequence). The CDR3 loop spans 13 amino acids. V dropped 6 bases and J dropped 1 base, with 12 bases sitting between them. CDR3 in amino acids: CSASRQPNTEAFF. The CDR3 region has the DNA TGCAGTGCGTCTAGGCAACCGAACACTGAAGCTTTCTTT.

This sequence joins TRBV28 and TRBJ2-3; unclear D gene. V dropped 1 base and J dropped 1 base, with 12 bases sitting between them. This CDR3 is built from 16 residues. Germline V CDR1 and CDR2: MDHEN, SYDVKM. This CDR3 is CASSLYRADRTDTQYF. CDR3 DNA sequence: TGTGCCAGCAGTTTATATAGGGCGGATCGCACAGATACGCAGTATTTT. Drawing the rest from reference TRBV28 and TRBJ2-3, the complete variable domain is DVKVTQSSRYLVKRTGEKVFLECVQDMDHENMFWYRQDPGLGLRLIYFSYDVKMKEKGDIPEGYSVSREKKERFSLILESASTNQTSMYLCASSLYRADRTDTQYFGPGTRLTVL.

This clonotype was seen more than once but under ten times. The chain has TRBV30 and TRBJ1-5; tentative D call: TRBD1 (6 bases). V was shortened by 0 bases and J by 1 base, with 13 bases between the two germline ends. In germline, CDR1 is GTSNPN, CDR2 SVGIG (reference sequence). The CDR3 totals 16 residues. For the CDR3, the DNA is TGTGCCTGGAGTGTACGGGGTAGGGGGAGCAATCAGCCCCAGCATTTT. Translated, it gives CAWSVRGRGSNQPQHF.

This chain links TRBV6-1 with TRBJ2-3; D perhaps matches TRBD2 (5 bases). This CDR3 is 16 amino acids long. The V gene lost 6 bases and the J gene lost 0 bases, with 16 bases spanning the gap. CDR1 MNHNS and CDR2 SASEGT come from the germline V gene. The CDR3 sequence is CASSRSSAASTDTQYF. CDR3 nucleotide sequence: TGTGCCAGCAGCCGCTCTTCAGCGGCCAGCACAGATACGCAGTATTTT.

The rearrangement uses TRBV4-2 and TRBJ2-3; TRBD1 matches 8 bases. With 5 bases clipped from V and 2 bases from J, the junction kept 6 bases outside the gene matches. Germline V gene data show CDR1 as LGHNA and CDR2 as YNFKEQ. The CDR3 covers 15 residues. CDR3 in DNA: TGTGCCAGCAGCACCTACAGGGGGGACACAGATACGCAGTATTTT. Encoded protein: CASSTYRGDTDTQYF.

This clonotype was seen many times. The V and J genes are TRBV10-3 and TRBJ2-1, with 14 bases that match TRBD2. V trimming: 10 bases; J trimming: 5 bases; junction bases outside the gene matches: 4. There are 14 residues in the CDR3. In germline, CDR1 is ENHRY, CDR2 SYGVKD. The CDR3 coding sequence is TGTGCCACCGGGACTAGCGGGAGAAACAATGAGCAGTTCTTC. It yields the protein CATGTSGRNNEQFF.